One sample yielded the 14 T cell receptor beta chains listed below, sequenced in a study of vaccination effects on CD4 cells after COVID-19. Pools of viral peptides were used by the ViraFEST assay to expand antigen-specific CD4+ T cells ahead of sequencing. At the end of about 10 days of culture, CD4+ T cells were isolated. Clones were sequenced by immunoSEQ multiplex PCR, and TCRdb holds only the in-frame ones, with some missing. The table includes tens of thousands of clones, about four fifths detected once. These TCRs are of unknown antigen specificity. This sample comprised CD4+ T cells from PBMCs cultured with HCoV-229E spike peptides, obtained before COVID-19 vaccination. These receptors all come from a human donor who received a COVID-19 vaccine.

This chain uses TRBV18 with TRBJ1-4; tentative D call: TRBD1 (6 bases). V was clipped by 3 bases and J by 3 bases, with 14 bases between them. The length of the CDR3 is 16 residues. Germline V gene sequence: CDR1 KGHSH, CDR2 LQKENI. CDR3 sequence: CASSPNAPGANEKLFF. The CDR3 DNA reads TGTGCCAGCTCACCTAACGCGCCAGGGGCTAATGAAAAACTGTTTTTT. The complete variable domain, with remaining parts taken from reference TRBV18 and TRBJ1-4, reads NAGVMQNPRHLVRRRGQEARLRCSPMKGHSHVYWYRQLPEEGLKFMVYLQKENIIDESGMPKERFSAEFPKEGPSILRIQQVVRGDSAAYFCASSPNAPGANEKLFFGSGTQLSVL.

The genes are TRBV7-2 and TRBJ1-2, with D perhaps matching TRBD1 (5 bases). CDR3 size: 14 residues. The germline gives CDR1 SGHTA, CDR2 FQGNSA. V was clipped by 5 bases and J by 5 bases, with 15 bases between them. The CDR3 DNA follows: TGTGCCAGCAGCGACCGGGACGGCCGATATGGCTACACCTTC. Translation gives CASSDRDGRYGYTF.

This sequence joins TRBV5-1 and TRBJ2-3, with no clear D. This CDR3 spans 13 amino acids. V was trimmed by 7 bases and J by 7 bases, leaving 16 bases between them. Germline values: CDR1 SGHRS, CDR2 YFSETQ. Written as DNA, the CDR3 is TGCGCCAGCGATGTGGGCACGCTAAATACGCAGTATTTT. The encoded protein is CASDVGTLNTQYF.

This sequence joins TRBV2 and TRBJ1-1, with TRBD1 as a possible D gene (5 bases). The CDR3 runs to 14 residues. V was shortened by 5 bases and J by 6 bases, with 16 bases between the two germline ends. Germline-derived CDR1 and CDR2 are SNHLY and FYNNEI. CDR3 sequence: CASSILGTEAEAFF. Written as DNA, the CDR3 is TGTGCCAGCAGTATACTCGGGACTGAGGCTGAAGCTTTCTTT.

The genes are TRBV6-5 and TRBJ1-1; TRBD1 matches at 7 bases. The trim removed 3 bases at V and 7 bases at J, leaving 11 bases unmatched. There are 15 residues in the CDR3. The germline V gene encodes CDR1 MNHEY and CDR2 SVGAGI. DNA of the CDR3: TGTGCCAGCAGTTATTCCCGACAGGGATGGGATGAAGCTTTCTTT. This codes for CASSYSRQGWDEAFF.

The chain employs TRBV5-1 and TRBJ2-1, with TRBD1 matching 10 bases. The J segment lost 5 bases and the V segment lost 0 bases, leaving 2 bases of the junction unmatched. Germline-derived CDR1 and CDR2 are SGHRS and YFSETQ. The CDR3 loop spans 15 amino acids. The CDR3 reads CASSLVGTGDNEQFF. DNA for the CDR3: TGCGCCAGCAGCTTGGTAGGGACAGGGGACAATGAGCAGTTCTTC.

In regard to this clone: The germline gene is not matched at one end of the junction; a read error may be the cause. This chain connects TRBV30 to TRBJ1-5, with D perhaps matching TRBD1 (6 bases). The CDR3 consists of 13 residues. Germline CDR1 is GTSNPN and CDR2 is SVGIG (reference sequence). CDR3 coding DNA: TGTGCCTGTAGATCTTTTGGCCGGGACACGACGACCTTT. Encoded protein: CACRSFGRDTTTF.

This clone was detected once. The chain combines TRBV7-3 with TRBJ1-1; 7 bases map to TRBD1. V shed 5 bases and J 2 bases; nucleotides not matched to a gene: 11. The CDR3 totals 16 residues. Looked up from germline, CDR1 is SGHTA and CDR2 is FQGTGA. The CDR3 reads CASSLQGGAANTEAFF. CDR3 coding DNA: TGTGCCAGCAGCCTCCAGGGGGGGGCGGCCAACACTGAAGCTTTCTTT.

V gene TRBV5-8 combines with J gene TRBJ1-5, with TRBD1 matching over 9 bases. V shed 3 bases, J shed 4 bases, and the junction held 5 bases outside the gene matches. Germline CDR1 and CDR2: SGHTS and YDEGEE. The CDR3 sequence is 15 residues long. CDR3 protein: CASSSTGTGNQPQHF. CDR3 nucleotide sequence: TGTGCCAGCAGCTCCACCGGGACAGGGAATCAGCCCCAGCATTTT. Filled out from reference TRBV5-8 and TRBJ1-5, the complete variable domain reads EAGVTQSPTHLIKTRGQQATLRCSPISGHTSVYWYQQALGLGLQFLLWYDEGEERNRGNFPPRFSGRQFPNYSSELNVNALELEDSALYLCASSSTGTGNQPQHFGDGTRLSIL.

V gene TRBV2 combines with J gene TRBJ2-6; the D is unclear. Per the germline V gene, CDR1 is SNHLY and CDR2 is FYNNEI. This CDR3 comprises 14 residues. V was cut by 4 bases and J by 0 bases, with 4 bases left in between. The CDR3 bases are TGTGCCAGCAGTGTAGACTCTGGGGCCAACGTCCTGACTTTC. It specifies CASSVDSGANVLTF.

The chain links TRBV6-2 or TRBV6-3 to TRBJ2-5; no definite D call. The CDR3 is 17 amino acids. The ends were cut back, 0 bases at V and 5 bases at J, with 19 bases in the middle. The germline gives CDR1 MNHEY, CDR2 SVGEGT. The CDR3 DNA sequence: TGTGCCAGCAGTTACTCGGTGAGAGCCCCGACTCGGGAGACCCAGTACTTC. This sequence encodes CASSYSVRAPTRETQYF.

The V gene is TRBV9, the J gene TRBJ2-3, with 7 bases matching TRBD2. The trim removed 4 bases at V and 6 bases at J, leaving 5 bases unmatched. The CDR3 runs to 13 residues. Per the germline V gene, CDR1 is SGDLS and CDR2 is YYNGEE. The CDR3 here is CASSLSREDTQYF. CDR3 bases: TGTGCCAGCAGCCTTTCGCGGGAGGATACGCAGTATTTT.

V and J are TRBV7-7 and TRBJ1-3; 7 bases map to TRBD1. V was clipped by 5 bases and J by 4 bases; unmatched bases: 2. This CDR3 has 13 residues. CDR1 is SSHAT, CDR2 FNYEAQ, per germline (reference sequence). As DNA, the CDR3 is TGTGCCAGCAGCCGGGACAGAGGAAACACCATATATTTT. Its translation: CASSRDRGNTIYF.

The chain joins TRBV7-8 to TRBJ2-1, with 10 bases matching TRBD2. The CDR3 has 17 amino acids. V dropped 7 bases and J dropped 7; count of bases not matched to a gene: 16. The germline gives CDR1 SGHVS, CDR2 FQNEAQ. Here the CDR3 DNA reads TGTGCCAGCACCCCATTCGTCGAGCGGGGGGGCCGTAATGAGCAGTTCTTC. Amino acid sequence: CASTPFVERGGRNEQFF.